This TCR beta chain was sequenced in a study of blood T cell repertoires in COVID-19. TCRdb keeps only in-frame clones here, not all; method: immunoSEQ multiplex PCR. The sample has about 280,000 clones, about nine tenths seen once. Germline CDR1 and CDR2: LGHNA and YSLEER. The CDR3 sequence is 16 residues long. Trimming shortened V by 0 bases and J by 9 bases, and 17 bases separated the two germline ends. The receptor comes from a woman aged 25 to 39 with active or convalescent COVID-19. This chain links TRBV4-3 with TRBJ2-2; maybe TRBD2 (5 bases). Sample: peripheral blood. CDR3 sequence reads: CASSQDRRTLPRELFF. CDR3 nucleotide sequence: TGCGCCAGCAGCCAAGATCGGAGGACTCTCCCCAGGGAGCTGTTTTTT.